This T cell receptor (beta chain) is from a study of follicular helper T cells after annual influenza vaccination. The time point denotes: 2015-2016 season, 7 days after influenza vaccination. After removal of 2 bases from V and 3 bases from J, the junction contained 6 bases not matched to a gene. CDR3 length equals 15 residues. In germline, CDR1 is GTSNPN, CDR2 SVGIG (reference sequence). The repertoire was sequenced with immunoSEQ multiplex PCR; TCRdb's copy has only in-frame clones and lacks some. The repertoire consists of several thousand clones, with almost 85% occurring once and the leading ten covering more than 1.3%.

The material sequenced was CXCR5- memory CD4+ T cells sorted from blood, taken 7 days after influenza vaccination. The V call is TRBV30, the J call TRBJ1-1, with 10 bases aligning to TRBD1. The clonotype was recovered from an adult who received the influenza vaccine. The CDR3 loop is CAWSWDRGSDTEAFF. The CDR3 DNA is TGTGCCTGGAGTTGGGACAGGGGCTCCGACACTGAAGCTTTCTTT.